Listed below are T cell receptor beta chains from one sample, sequenced in a study of blood T cells in healthy people across ages. TCRdb re-called the 5' RACE reads through MiXCR, storing one row per CDR3 protein. Counted here are roughly 730,000 distinct CDR3 sequences, more than 55% occurring once; the ten biggest clones make up around 25%. The sequenced sample consisted of blood. The receptors were gathered from a man aged 35-49 years in good health. Each CDR3 is given without its conserved first and last residue.

CDR3,V
ASSLLGQGAPMDTQY,TRBV7-9
ASSQDSGSGTRSEQF,TRBV4-3
ASSLLGQGSGYT,TRBV28
SARADRVNSPLH,TRBV20-1
ATTTRGVSETQY,TRBV15
ASSQEESQY,TRBV7-2
ASSLGARDYGYT,TRBV5-1
ATWTGLVETQY,TRBV28
SARGGNNIQY,TRBV20-1
ASSQDRVNEQF,TRBV11-2
AIRVYGTVNEQF,TRBV10-3
ATRTGQGDSGELF,TRBV5-1
ASSVVTGTGELF,TRBV6-4
SGEVGGSTF,TRBV29-1
SALRDRSFYEQY,TRBV20-1
ASSPLPTGSPNYGYT,TRBV25-1
AISEGSGNSYNEQF,TRBV10-3
ASSEGQRGTTDTQY,TRBV2
ASSSSEGIRSYNEQF,TRBV28
SGEGGETQY,TRBV20-1
ASGLGSRDVNIQY,TRBV12-5
ASSHDLAATYEQY,TRBV4-1
ASSYGQGRQY,TRBV27
AVGGREETQY,TRBV10-3
SLGRGAEETQY,TRBV29-1
AISESQYEQY,TRBV10-3
SSFRDRGRRNTIY,TRBV29-1
SVTRFLTDTQY,TRBV29-1
ASSQTTVGLATDTQY,TRBV4-2
ASSRTGTRVDTQY,TRBV5-1
SAYPGYT,TRBV20-1
ASSPLPSSEQY,TRBV18
ASSSVWETQY,TRBV7-2
ASSFGTGFVYGYT,TRBV12-3/TRBV12-4
SVFSSGEQY,TRBV29-1
ASRRLAGGNEQF,TRBV12-3/TRBV12-4
ASRDGDIQY,TRBV6-1
ASSLAWQGSSYEQY,TRBV5-1
SAKATLNTEAF,TRBV20-1
ASSLQGGSPDTQY,TRBV5-1
ASRRGGVYEQY,TRBV6-6
ASSSSTSGTDTQY,TRBV12-3/TRBV12-4
ASSFGRIGQATNYGYT,TRBV12-3/TRBV12-4
SARDERGVPRNEQF,TRBV20-1
ATLDPGGRGEQY,TRBV10-3
SARTGGVDTQY,TRBV20-1